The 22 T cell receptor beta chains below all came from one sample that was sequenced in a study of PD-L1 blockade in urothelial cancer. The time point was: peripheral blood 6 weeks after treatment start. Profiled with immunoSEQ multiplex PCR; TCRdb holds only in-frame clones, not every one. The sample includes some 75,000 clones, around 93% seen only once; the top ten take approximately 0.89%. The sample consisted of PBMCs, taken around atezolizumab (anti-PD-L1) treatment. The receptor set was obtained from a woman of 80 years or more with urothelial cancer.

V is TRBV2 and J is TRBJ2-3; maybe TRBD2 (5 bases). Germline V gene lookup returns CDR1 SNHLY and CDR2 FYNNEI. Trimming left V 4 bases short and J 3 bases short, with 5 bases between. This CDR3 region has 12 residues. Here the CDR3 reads CASSGGTDTQYF. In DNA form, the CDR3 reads TGTGCCAGCAGTGGCGGGACAGATACGCAGTATTTT. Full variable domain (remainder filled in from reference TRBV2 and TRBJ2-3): EPEVTQTPSHQVTQMGQEVILRCVPISNHLYFYWYRQILGQKVEFLVSFYNNEISEKSEIFDDQFSVERPDGSNFTLKIRSTKLEDSAMYFCASSGGTDTQYFGPGTRLTVL.

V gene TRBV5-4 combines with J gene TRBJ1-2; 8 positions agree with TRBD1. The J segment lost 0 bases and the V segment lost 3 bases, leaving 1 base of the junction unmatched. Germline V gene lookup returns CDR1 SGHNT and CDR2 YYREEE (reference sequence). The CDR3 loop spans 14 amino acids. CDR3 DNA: TGTGCCAGCAGCTGGGGACAGGCTAACTATGGCTACACCTTC. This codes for CASSWGQANYGYTF.

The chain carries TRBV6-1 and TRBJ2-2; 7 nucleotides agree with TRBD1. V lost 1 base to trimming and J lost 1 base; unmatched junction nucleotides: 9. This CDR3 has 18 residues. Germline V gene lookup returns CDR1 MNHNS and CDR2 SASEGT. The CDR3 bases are TGTGCCAGCAGTGAAGAGGGGTGGGGACAGCTGAACACCGGGGAGCTGTTTTTT. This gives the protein CASSEEGWGQLNTGELFF.

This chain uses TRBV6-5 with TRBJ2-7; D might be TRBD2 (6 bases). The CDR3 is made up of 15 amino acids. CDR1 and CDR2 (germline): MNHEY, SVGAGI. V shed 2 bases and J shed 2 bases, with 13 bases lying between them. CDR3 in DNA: TGTGCCAGCAGTTACGGGCGGGGTCGTACCTACGAGCAGTACTTC. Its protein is CASSYGRGRTYEQYF.

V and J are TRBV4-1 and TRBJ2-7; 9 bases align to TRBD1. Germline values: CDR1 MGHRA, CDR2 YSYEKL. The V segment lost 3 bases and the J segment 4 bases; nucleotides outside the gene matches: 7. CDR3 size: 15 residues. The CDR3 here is CASSHQQGAGYEQYF. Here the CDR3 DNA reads TGCGCCAGCAGCCACCAACAGGGGGCAGGGTACGAGCAGTACTTC.

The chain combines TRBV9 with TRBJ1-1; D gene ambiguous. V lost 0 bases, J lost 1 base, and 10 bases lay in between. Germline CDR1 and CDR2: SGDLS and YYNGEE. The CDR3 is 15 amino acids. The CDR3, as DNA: TGTGCCAGCAGCGTAGATATGACAAAGAACACTGAAGCTTTCTTT. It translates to CASSVDMTKNTEAFF.

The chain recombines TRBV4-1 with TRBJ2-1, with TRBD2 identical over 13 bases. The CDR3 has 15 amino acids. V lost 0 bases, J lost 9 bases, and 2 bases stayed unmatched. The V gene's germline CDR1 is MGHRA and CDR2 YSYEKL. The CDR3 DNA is TGCGCCAGCAGCCAAGATTGGACTAGCGGGAGTGAGCAGTTCTTC. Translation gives CASSQDWTSGSEQFF.

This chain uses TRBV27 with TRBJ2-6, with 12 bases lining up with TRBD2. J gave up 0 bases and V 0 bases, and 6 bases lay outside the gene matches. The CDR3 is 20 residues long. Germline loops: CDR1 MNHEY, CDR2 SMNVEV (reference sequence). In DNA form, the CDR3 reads TGTGCCAGCAGTTTATCTGGACTAGCGGGATATGGCTCTGGGGCCAACGTCCTGACTTTC. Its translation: CASSLSGLAGYGSGANVLTF.

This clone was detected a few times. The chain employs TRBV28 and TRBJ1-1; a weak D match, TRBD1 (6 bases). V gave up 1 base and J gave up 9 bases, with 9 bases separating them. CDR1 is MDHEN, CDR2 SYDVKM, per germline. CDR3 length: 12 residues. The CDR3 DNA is TGTGCCAGCAGTTTATTAACAGGGAAAGCTTTCTTT. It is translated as CASSLLTGKAFF. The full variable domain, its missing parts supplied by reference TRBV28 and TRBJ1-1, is DVKVTQSSRYLVKRTGEKVFLECVQDMDHENMFWYRQDPGLGLRLIYFSYDVKMKEKGDIPEGYSVSREKKERFSLILESASTNQTSMYLCASSLLTGKAFFGQGTRLTVV.

CDR3 residues: CARTSGISYGYTF. CDR3 coding DNA: TGTGCCAGAACGTCGGGTATTAGCTATGGCTACACCTTC. The rearrangement links TRBV6-4 to TRBJ1-2; D not resolved. CDR3 size: 13 residues. The germline gives CDR1 MRHNA, CDR2 SNTAGT. Trimming pared 9 bases from V and 4 bases from J, leaving 15 bases between.

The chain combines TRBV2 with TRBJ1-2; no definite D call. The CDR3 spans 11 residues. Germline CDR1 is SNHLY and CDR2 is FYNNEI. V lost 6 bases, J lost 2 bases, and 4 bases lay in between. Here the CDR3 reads CASSVNYGYTF. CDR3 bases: TGTGCCAGCAGCGTAAACTATGGCTACACCTTC.

The DNA for the CDR3 is TGCGCCAGCAGTGAACAGGGGGCAAGGTCCTACGAGCAGTACTTC. It codes for CASSEQGARSYEQYF. The J gene is TRBJ2-7, the V gene TRBV10-1; 9 bases are shared with TRBD1. Germline V lookup: CDR1 WNHNN, CDR2 SYGVQD (reference sequence). The ends lost 3 bases at V and 1 base at J; junction bases unmatched: 4. CDR3 length: 15 residues.

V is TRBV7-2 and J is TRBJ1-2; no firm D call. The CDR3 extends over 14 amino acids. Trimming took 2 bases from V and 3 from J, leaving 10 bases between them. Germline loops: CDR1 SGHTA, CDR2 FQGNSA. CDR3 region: CASSLSNRHYGYTF. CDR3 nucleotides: TGTGCCAGCAGCTTATCTAACCGCCACTATGGCTACACCTTC.

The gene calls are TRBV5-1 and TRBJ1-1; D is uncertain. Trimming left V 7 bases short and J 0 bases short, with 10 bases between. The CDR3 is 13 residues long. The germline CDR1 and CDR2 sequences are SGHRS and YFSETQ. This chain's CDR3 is CASQASLNTEAFF. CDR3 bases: TGCGCCAGCCAAGCGAGTCTGAACACTGAAGCTTTCTTT.

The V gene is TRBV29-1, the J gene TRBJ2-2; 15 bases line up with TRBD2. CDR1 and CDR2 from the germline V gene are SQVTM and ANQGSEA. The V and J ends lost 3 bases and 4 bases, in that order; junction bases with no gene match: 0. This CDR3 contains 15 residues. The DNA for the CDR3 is TGCAGCGTTGAGGGACTAGCGGGAGGCACCGGGGAGCTGTTTTTT. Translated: CSVEGLAGGTGELFF.

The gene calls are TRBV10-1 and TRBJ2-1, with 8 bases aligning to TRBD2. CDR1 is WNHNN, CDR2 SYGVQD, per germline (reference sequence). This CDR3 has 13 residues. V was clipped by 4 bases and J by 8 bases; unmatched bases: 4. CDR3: CASSGTSRDEQFF. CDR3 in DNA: TGCGCCAGCAGTGGGACTAGCAGGGATGAGCAGTTCTTC.

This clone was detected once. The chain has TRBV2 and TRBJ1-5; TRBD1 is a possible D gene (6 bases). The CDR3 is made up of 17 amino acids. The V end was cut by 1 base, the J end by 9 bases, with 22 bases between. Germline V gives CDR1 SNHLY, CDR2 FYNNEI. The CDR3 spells CASSEGPIGTRVRPQHF. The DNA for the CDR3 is TGTGCCAGCAGTGAAGGACCGATCGGGACAAGGGTGCGGCCCCAGCATTTT.

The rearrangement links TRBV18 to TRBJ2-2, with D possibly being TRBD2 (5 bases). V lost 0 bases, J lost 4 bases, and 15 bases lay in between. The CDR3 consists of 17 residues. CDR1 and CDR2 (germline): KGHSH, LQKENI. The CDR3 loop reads CASSPPGLVRGTGELFF. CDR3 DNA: TGTGCCAGCTCACCACCGGGTTTGGTACGGGGCACCGGGGAGCTGTTTTTT.

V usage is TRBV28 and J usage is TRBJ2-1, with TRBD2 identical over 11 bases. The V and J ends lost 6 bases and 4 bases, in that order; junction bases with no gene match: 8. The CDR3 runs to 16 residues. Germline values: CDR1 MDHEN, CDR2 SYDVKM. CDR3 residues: CASRRTPSGGYNEQFF. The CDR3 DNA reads TGTGCCAGCAGACGGACACCTAGCGGGGGGTACAATGAGCAGTTCTTC.

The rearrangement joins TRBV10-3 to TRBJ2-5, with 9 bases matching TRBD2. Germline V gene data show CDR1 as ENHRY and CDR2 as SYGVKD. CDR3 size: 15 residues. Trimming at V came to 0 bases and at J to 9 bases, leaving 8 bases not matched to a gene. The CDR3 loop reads CAISESAEREDAQYF. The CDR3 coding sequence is TGTGCCATCAGTGAGTCAGCGGAGCGGGAGGACGCCCAGTACTTC.

Here the CDR3 reads CASSLQGTSSYEQYF. CDR3 coding DNA: TGCGCCAGCAGCTTGCAGGGGACGAGCTCCTACGAGCAGTACTTC. The chain employs TRBV5-1 and TRBJ2-7, with D possibly being TRBD1 (6 bases). V lost 1 base, J lost 0 bases, and 11 bases lay in between. CDR3 length: 15 amino acids. Germline CDR1 is SGHRS and CDR2 is YFSETQ.

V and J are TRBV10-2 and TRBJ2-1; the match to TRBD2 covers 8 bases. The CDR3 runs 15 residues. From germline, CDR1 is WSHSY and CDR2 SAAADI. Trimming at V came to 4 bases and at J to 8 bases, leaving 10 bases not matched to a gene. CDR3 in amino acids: CASSGKAGGSDEQFF. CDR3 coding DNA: TGCGCCAGCAGTGGGAAGGCGGGAGGATCGGATGAGCAGTTCTTC.